The clone carrying this T cell receptor (beta chain) was recorded a few times. The sample is drawn from a study of blood T cell repertoires in COVID-19. Overall study context: The samples span acute and convalescent COVID-19 from the United States, Italy and Spain.

Original analysis: Reference gene primers were amplified, and this amplification served to estimate nucleated cell counts. The table came from immunoSEQ multiplex PCR; TCRdb's copy has only in-frame clones and leaves some out. Clone size and V and J calls were adopted from that table, with D and trimming inferred from the DNA. This table has tens of thousands of clones, roughly four fifths appearing once. This CDR3 region has 15 residues. Trimming left V 5 bases short and J 5 bases short, with 18 bases between. CDR1 is SGHRS and CDR2 is YFSETQ in the germline V gene. The chain recombines TRBV5-1 with TRBJ2-3; D is possibly TRBD2 (6 bases). The specimen was peripheral blood. This TCR came from a human donor in a cohort sampled during active COVID-19. The CDR3 sequence: CASSKTVTSLDTQYF. The CDR3 DNA reads as TGCGCCAGCAGTAAGACGGTTACTAGCTTAGATACGCAGTATTTT. The whole variable domain, remainder taken from reference TRBV5-1 and TRBJ2-3, is KAGVTQTPRYLIKTRGQQVTLSCSPISGHRSVSWYQQTPGQGLQFLFEYFSETQRNKGNFPGRFSGRQFSNSRSEMNVSTLELGDSALYLCASSKTVTSLDTQYFGPGTRLTVL.